Presented here are 4 T cell receptor beta chains from one specimen sequenced in a study of regulatory T cells. Study results and limitations: Hydrophobic residues at CDR3 positions 6 and 7 were enriched in conventional CD4+ T cells of CD3G-deficient patients.

Primers: 52 TRBV forward and 13 TRBJ reverse. Sequencing was performed with immunoSEQ multiplex PCR; in TCRdb, only in-frame clones are kept and a portion is missing. The sample carries nearly 30,000 clones, 85% to 95% recorded once. These receptors' targets are unknown. The sample taken for sequencing was conventional CD4+ T cells sorted from blood. The receptor source for this set is a person aged 18 to 29 with CD3G deficiency.

This rearrangement joins TRBV6-1 to TRBJ2-6; D is perhaps TRBD1 (6 bases). The CDR3 is made up of 15 amino acids. The V gene lost 10 bases and the J gene lost 0 bases, with 13 bases spanning the gap. Germline CDR1 reads MNHNS; CDR2 reads SASEGT. CDR3 residues: CATARGGSGANVLTF. As DNA, the CDR3 is TGTGCCACTGCTCGAGGGGGCTCTGGGGCCAACGTCCTGACTTTC.

The gene calls are TRBV27 and TRBJ2-5, with 9 positions matching TRBD1. Trimming at V came to 6 bases and at J to 4 bases, leaving 15 bases not matched to a gene. In germline, CDR1 is MNHEY, CDR2 SMNVEV (reference sequence). The CDR3 is made up of 17 amino acids. The CDR3 DNA reads as TGTGCCAGCAGGGGACAGGGCGCTTCTAGAGTAGCAGAGACCCAGTACTTC. Translation: CASRGQGASRVAETQYF.

This chain uses TRBV27 with TRBJ2-2; D is undetermined. Germline CDR1 MNHEY, CDR2 SMNVEV (reference sequence). The ends were cut back, 5 bases at V and 4 bases at J, with 8 bases in the middle. CDR3 length equals 13 residues. CDR3 nucleotides: TGTGCCAGCAGTAGGCCGAGCACCGGGGAGCTGTTTTTT. As protein: CASSRPSTGELFF.

The chain carries TRBV6-1 and TRBJ2-1, with TRBD1 matching 9 bases. Germline-derived CDR1 and CDR2 are MNHNS and SASEGT. The CDR3 totals 15 residues. V was clipped by 2 bases and J by 3 bases; unmatched bases: 2. The CDR3 region has the DNA TGTGCCAGCAGTGAATTGGACAGGGGCTACAATGAGCAGTTCTTC. It specifies CASSELDRGYNEQFF.